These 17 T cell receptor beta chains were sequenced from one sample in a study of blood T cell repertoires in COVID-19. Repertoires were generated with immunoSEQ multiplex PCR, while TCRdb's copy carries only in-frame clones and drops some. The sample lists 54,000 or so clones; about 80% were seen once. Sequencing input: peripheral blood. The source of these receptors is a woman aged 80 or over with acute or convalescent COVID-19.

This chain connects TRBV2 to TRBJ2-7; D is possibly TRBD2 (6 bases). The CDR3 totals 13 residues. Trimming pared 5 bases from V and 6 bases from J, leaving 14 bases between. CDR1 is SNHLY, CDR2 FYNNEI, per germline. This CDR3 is CASSRERAPEQYF. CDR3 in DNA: TGTGCCAGCAGTCGGGAGAGGGCACCCGAGCAGTACTTC. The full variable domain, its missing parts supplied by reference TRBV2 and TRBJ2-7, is EPEVTQTPSHQVTQMGQEVILRCVPISNHLYFYWYRQILGQKVEFLVSFYNNEISEKSEIFDDQFSVERPDGSNFTLKIRSTKLEDSAMYFCASSRERAPEQYFGPGTRLTVT.

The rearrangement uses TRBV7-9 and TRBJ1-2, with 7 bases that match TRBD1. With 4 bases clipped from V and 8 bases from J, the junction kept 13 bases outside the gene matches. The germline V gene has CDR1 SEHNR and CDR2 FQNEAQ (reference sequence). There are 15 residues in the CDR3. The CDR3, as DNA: TGTGCCAGCAGCTCGACGTGGTCGACAGGGTACGGCTACACCTTC. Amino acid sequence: CASSSTWSTGYGYTF.

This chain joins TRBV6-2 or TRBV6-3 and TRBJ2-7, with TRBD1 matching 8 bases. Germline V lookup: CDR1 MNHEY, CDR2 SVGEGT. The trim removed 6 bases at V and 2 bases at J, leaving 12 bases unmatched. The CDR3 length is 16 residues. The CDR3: CASSRNPGQATYEQYF. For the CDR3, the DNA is TGTGCCAGCAGCCGAAACCCGGGACAGGCGACCTACGAGCAGTACTTC.

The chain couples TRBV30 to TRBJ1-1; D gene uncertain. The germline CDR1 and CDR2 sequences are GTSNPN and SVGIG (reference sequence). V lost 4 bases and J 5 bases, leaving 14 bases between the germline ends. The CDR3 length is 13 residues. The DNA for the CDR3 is TGTGCCTGGACGTCGAATCTGCGTACTGAAGCTTTCTTT. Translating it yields CAWTSNLRTEAFF.

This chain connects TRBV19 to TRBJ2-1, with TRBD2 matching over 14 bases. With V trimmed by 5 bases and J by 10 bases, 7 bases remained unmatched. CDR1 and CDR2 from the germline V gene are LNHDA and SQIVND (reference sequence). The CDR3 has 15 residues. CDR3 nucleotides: TGTGCCAGTAGTGCCGGACTAGCGGGGGGTAGGGAGCAGTTCTTC. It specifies CASSAGLAGGREQFF. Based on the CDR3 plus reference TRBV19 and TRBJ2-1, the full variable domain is DGGITQSPKYLFRKEGQNVTLSCEQNLNHDAMYWYRQDPGQGLRLIYYSQIVNDFQKGDIAEGYSVSREKKESFPLTVTSAQKNPTAFYLCASSAGLAGGREQFFGPGTRLTVL.

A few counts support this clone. The CDR3 spells CASSFPRGRNTIYF. CDR3 coding DNA: TGTGCCAGCAGTTTCCCTAGGGGGAGAAACACCATATATTTT. The rearrangement links TRBV28 to TRBJ1-3, with TRBD1 as a possible D gene (6 bases). In germline, CDR1 is MDHEN, CDR2 SYDVKM. This CDR3 has 14 amino acids. V lost 3 bases and J lost 5, with 11 bases in between.

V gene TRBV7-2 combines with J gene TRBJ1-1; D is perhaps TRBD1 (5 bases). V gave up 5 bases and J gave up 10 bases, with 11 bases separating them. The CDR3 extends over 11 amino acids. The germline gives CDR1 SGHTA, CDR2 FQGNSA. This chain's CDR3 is CASSPGLGAFF. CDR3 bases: TGTGCCAGCAGCCCGGGACTGGGAGCTTTCTTT. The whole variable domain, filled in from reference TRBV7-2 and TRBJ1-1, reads GAGVSQSPSNKVTEKGKDVELRCDPISGHTALYWYRQSLGQGLEFLIYFQGNSAPDKSGLPSDRFSAERTGGSVSTLTIQRTQQEDSAVYLCASSPGLGAFFGQGTRLTVV.

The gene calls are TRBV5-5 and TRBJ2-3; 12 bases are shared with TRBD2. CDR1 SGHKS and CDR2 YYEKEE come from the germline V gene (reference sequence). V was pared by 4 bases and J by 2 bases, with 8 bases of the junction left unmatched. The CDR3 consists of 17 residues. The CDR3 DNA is TGTGCCAGCAGCAAAGGGACTAGCGGGCGAAACACAGATACGCAGTATTTT. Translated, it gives CASSKGTSGRNTDTQYF.

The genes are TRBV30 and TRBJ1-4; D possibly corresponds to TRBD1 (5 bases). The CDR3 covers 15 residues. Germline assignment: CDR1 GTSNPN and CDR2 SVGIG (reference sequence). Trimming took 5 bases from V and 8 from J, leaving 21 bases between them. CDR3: CAWGTSLGVGEKLFF. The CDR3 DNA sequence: TGTGCCTGGGGCACCTCCTTAGGGGTGGGGGAAAAACTGTTTTTT. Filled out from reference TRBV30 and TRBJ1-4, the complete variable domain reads SQTIHQWPATLVQPVGSPLSLECTVEGTSNPNLYWYRQAAGRGLQLLFYSVGIGQISSEVPQNLSASRPQDRQFILSSKKLLLSDSGFYLCAWGTSLGVGEKLFFGSGTQLSVL.

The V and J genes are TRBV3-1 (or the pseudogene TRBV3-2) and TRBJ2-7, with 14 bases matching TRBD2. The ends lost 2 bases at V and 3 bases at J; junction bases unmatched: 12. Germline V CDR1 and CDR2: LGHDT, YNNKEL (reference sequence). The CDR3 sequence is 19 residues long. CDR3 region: CASSQPTSGGGSIIYEQYF. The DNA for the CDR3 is TGTGCCAGCAGCCAACCGACTAGCGGGGGGGGATCTATCATCTACGAGCAGTACTTC.

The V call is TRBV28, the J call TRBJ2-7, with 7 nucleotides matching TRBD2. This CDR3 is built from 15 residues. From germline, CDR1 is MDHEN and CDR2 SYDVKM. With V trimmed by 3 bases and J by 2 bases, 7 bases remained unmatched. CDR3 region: CASSLGGTKTYEQYF. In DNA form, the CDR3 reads TGTGCCAGCAGTTTGGGCGGGACTAAAACCTACGAGCAGTACTTC.

In nucleotides, the CDR3 is TGTGCCAGCAGCTTAGTTCCCCGGACAGGGGCCTTCAAGAACACTGAAGCTTTCTTT. This encodes CASSLVPRTGAFKNTEAFF. The chain joins TRBV13 to TRBJ1-1, with 9 positions matching TRBD1. V shed 1 base, J shed 1 base, and the junction held 13 bases outside the gene matches. Germline CDR1 reads PRHDT; CDR2 reads FYEKMQ (reference sequence). CDR3 length: 19 residues.

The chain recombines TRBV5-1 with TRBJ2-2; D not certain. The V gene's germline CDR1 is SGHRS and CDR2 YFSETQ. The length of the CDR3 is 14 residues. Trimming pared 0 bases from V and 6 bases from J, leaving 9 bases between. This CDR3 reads CASSLDPGPGELFF. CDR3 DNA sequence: TGCGCCAGCAGCTTGGACCCGGGTCCCGGGGAGCTGTTTTTT. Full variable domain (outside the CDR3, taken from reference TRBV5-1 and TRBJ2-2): KAGVTQTPRYLIKTRGQQVTLSCSPISGHRSVSWYQQTPGQGLQFLFEYFSETQRNKGNFPGRFSGRQFSNSRSEMNVSTLELGDSALYLCASSLDPGPGELFFGEGSRLTVL.

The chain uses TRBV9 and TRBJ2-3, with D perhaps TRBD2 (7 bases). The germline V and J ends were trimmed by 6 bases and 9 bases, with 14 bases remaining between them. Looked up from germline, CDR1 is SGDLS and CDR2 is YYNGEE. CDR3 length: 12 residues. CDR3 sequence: CASKGSGTTQYF. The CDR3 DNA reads TGTGCCAGCAAGGGAAGCGGGACAACGCAGTATTTT.

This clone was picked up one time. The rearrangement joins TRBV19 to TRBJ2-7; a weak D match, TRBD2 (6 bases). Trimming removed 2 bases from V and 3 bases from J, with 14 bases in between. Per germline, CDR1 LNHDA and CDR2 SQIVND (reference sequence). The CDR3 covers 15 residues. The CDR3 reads CASSISAGEVYEQYF. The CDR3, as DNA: TGTGCCAGTAGTATAAGCGCTGGGGAGGTCTACGAGCAGTACTTC.

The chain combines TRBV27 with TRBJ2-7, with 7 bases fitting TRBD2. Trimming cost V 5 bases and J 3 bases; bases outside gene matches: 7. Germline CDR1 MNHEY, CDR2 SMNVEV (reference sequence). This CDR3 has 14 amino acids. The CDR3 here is CASSRAGSFYEQYF. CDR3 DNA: TGTGCCAGCAGTCGAGCGGGGAGCTTCTACGAGCAGTACTTC.

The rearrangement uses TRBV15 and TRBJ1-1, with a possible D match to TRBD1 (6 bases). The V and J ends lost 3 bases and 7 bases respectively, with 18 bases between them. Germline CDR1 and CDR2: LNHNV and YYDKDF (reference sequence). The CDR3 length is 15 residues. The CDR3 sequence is CATSRFRGGGDEAFF. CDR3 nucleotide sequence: TGTGCCACCAGCAGGTTTAGGGGGGGTGGTGATGAAGCTTTCTTT.